These T cell receptor beta chains were read from a single sample in a study of cytomegalovirus exposure and HLA in healthy donors. Clones were sequenced by immunoSEQ multiplex PCR, and TCRdb holds only the in-frame ones, with some missing. The table shows about 160,000 clones, with around four fifths occurring only once. Sequencing used PBMCs. The receptors were sampled from a man aged 25 to 40 in good health and CMV-seropositive. The CDR3 runs from the conserved cysteine through the conserved F or W. The D gene is left open where the match is weak. Not all rows give a size; the values are once, few, many and, for expanded clones, a class.

clone size	CDR3 length	V gene	J gene	D gene	CDR3 DNA	CDR3 protein
few	13	TRBV7-9	TRBJ2-7	.	TGTGCCAGCAGCTTGCAGACACTCTACGAGCAGTACTTC	CASSLQTLYEQYF
.	18	TRBV7-2	TRBJ1-4	.	TGTGCCAGCAGCCCAAGGCTAGCGGGGATGGGGTTTAATGAAAAACTGTTTTTT	CASSPRLAGMGFNEKLFF
.	15	TRBV4-2	TRBJ2-7	.	TGTGCCAGCAGCCAAGATAGAGCACCCTCCTACGAGCAGTACTTC	CASSQDRAPSYEQYF
.	12	TRBV5-1	TRBJ2-7	.	TGCGCCAGCAGCGGCCGACTAGACGAGCAGTACTTC	CASSGRLDEQYF
.	13	TRBV6-5	TRBJ1-2	TRBD1	TGTGCCAGCAGCCGGACAGGGTCCTATGGCTACACCTTC	CASSRTGSYGYTF
.	16	TRBV7-2	TRBJ2-5	TRBD2	TGTGCCAGCAGCTTTTTACCGACTAGCACACAAGAGACCCAGTACTTC	CASSFLPTSTQETQYF
.	15	TRBV6-5	TRBJ2-7	TRBD2	TGTGCCAGCAGTTACTCCGGGGGGGTGAGCTACGAGCAGTACTTC	CASSYSGGVSYEQYF
.	13	TRBV6-1	TRBJ1-1	.	TGTGCCAGCAGTGAACTGAGGGGGACTGAAGCTTTCTTT	CASSELRGTEAFF
.	17	TRBV27	TRBJ2-4	.	TGTGCCAGCAGTTTAGTACAGCCCTCTCTAGCCAAAAACATTCAGTACTTC	CASSLVQPSLAKNIQYF
.	14	TRBV7-2	TRBJ2-5	TRBD2	TGTGCCAGCAGCTCGGGGGGGGCTTTGGAGACCCAGTACTTC	CASSSGGALETQYF
.	14	TRBV7-3	TRBJ1-1	.	TGTGCCAGCAGTAAAGACAGGACTAACACTGAAGCTTTCTTT	CASSKDRTNTEAFF
.	17	TRBV9	TRBJ1-3	.	TGTGCCAGCAGCCCCACGGGGGACCCCTTCTCTGGAAACACCATATATTTT	CASSPTGDPFSGNTIYF